These 10 T cell receptor beta chains originate from one sample sequenced in a study of T cell responses to AZD1222 COVID-19 vaccine. The data were produced by immunoSEQ multiplex PCR, yet TCRdb's version contains in-frame clones alone and is incomplete. The sample lists about 200,000 clones, roughly 94% occurring once. The sample here was peripheral blood, taken 28 days after the second dose of the MenACWY control vaccine. All receptors derive from an adult who received the MenACWY meningococcal vaccine as a control.

This clone was detected once. The J gene is TRBJ2-7, the V gene TRBV6-2 or TRBV6-3, with 12 bases fitting TRBD1. The length of the CDR3 is 15 residues. Germline assignment: CDR1 MNHEY and CDR2 SVGEGT. Trimming took 5 bases from V and 7 from J; bases not matched to a gene: 9. The CDR3 nucleotides are TGTGCCAGCAGTGCGGGGACAGGGGGCCCTGGGGAGCAGTACTTC. Protein: CASSAGTGGPGEQYF.

The V and J genes are TRBV5-1 and TRBJ2-2; 7 bases agree with TRBD1. Looked up from germline, CDR1 is SGHRS and CDR2 is YFSETQ. The length of the CDR3 is 15 residues. With 4 bases clipped from V and 0 bases from J, the junction kept 3 bases outside the gene matches. CDR3 protein: CASSPDRANTGELFF. CDR3 in DNA: TGCGCCAGCAGCCCTGACAGGGCGAACACCGGGGAGCTGTTTTTT.

The J gene is TRBJ1-2, the V gene TRBV2, with 9 bases identical to TRBD1. CDR1 is SNHLY and CDR2 is FYNNEI in the germline V gene. The CDR3 length is 14 residues. V was pared by 3 bases and J by 4 bases, with 3 bases of the junction left unmatched. This chain's CDR3 is CASSDETGGYGYTF. The CDR3, as DNA: TGTGCCAGCAGTGACGAGACAGGGGGCTATGGCTACACCTTC.

V is TRBV18 and J is TRBJ2-2; a possible D gene is TRBD2 (5 bases). Trimming took off 0 bases at V and 6 bases at J, with 20 bases between the two ends. CDR3 length equals 18 residues. From germline, CDR1 is KGHSH and CDR2 LQKENI. CDR3 sequence (DNA): TGTGCCAGCTCACCACCCCGACAAGCGGATACCCCGGCCGGGGAGCTGTTTTTT. This translates into CASSPPRQADTPAGELFF. Full variable domain (remainder filled in from reference TRBV18 and TRBJ2-2): NAGVMQNPRHLVRRRGQEARLRCSPMKGHSHVYWYRQLPEEGLKFMVYLQKENIIDESGMPKERFSAEFPKEGPSILRIQQVVRGDSAAYFCASSPPRQADTPAGELFFGEGSRLTVL.

Comments on this clone: This specimen includes other DNA sequences encoding the same CDR3. This chain connects TRBV5-1 to TRBJ2-3; D might be TRBD2 (5 bases). Looked up from germline, CDR1 is SGHRS and CDR2 is YFSETQ. The V gene lost 0 bases and the J gene lost 6 bases, with 11 bases spanning the gap. The CDR3 extends over 14 amino acids. CDR3 DNA sequence: TGCGCCAGCAGCTTGGGAGGGCTCCCGGATACGCAGTATTTT. Translating it yields CASSLGGLPDTQYF.

The gene calls are TRBV30 and TRBJ1-2; D is unclear. The germline gives CDR1 GTSNPN, CDR2 SVGIG (reference sequence). This CDR3 spans 12 amino acids. V gave up 7 bases and J gave up 7 bases, with 16 bases separating them. The CDR3 sequence: CASQGSVPGYTF. The CDR3 DNA reads as TGTGCCTCCCAAGGCAGTGTGCCTGGCTACACCTTC.

V and J are TRBV18 and TRBJ2-3, with D unclear. Trimming left V 4 bases short and J 2 bases short, with 13 bases between. CDR3 length: 15 residues. The germline V gene has CDR1 KGHSH and CDR2 LQKENI. The CDR3 nucleotides read TGTGCCAGCTCACATAGTACAAAGTTCACAGATACGCAGTATTTT. Translated, it gives CASSHSTKFTDTQYF.

The rearrangement links TRBV5-1 to TRBJ1-1, with D unresolved. Trimming stripped 0 bases from V and 3 bases from J, with 9 bases between. CDR1 is SGHRS, CDR2 YFSETQ, per germline. The CDR3 contains 14 residues. The CDR3 DNA sequence: TGCGCCAGCAGCTTGGCGGGCGCGGACACTGAAGCTTTCTTT. It codes for CASSLAGADTEAFF.

The CDR3 region has the DNA TGTGCCAGCAGAGCTCAAGTGGCAGGGCAGTATGGCTACACCTTC. Translating gives CASRAQVAGQYGYTF. The genes are TRBV6-5 and TRBJ1-2; maybe TRBD1 (5 bases). The germline V gene encodes CDR1 MNHEY and CDR2 SVGAGI. This CDR3 has 15 residues. V was cut by 6 bases and J by 5 bases, with 19 bases left in between.

The V call is TRBV5-4, the J call TRBJ2-7; D is perhaps TRBD2 (5 bases). Trimming stripped 4 bases from V and 0 bases from J, with 11 bases between. Germline V gives CDR1 SGHNT, CDR2 YYREEE (reference sequence). CDR3 length: 14 amino acids. In DNA form, the CDR3 reads TGTGCCAGCAGCCATAGCGAAAACTCCTACGAGCAGTACTTC. Encoded protein: CASSHSENSYEQYF.